What follows are 9 T cell receptor beta chains derived from one specimen sequenced in a study of blood T cell repertoires in COVID-19. The assay was immunoSEQ multiplex PCR, and TCRdb's table has in-frame clones only and misses some. Of 250,000 to 350,000 clones in the sample, approximately 88% are singletons; the top ten hold 4%. Sequenced sample: peripheral blood. The source of these receptors is a woman aged 50 to 60 with active or convalescent COVID-19.

This clone was observed a single time. V gene TRBV10-3 combines with J gene TRBJ2-7, with D perhaps matching TRBD2 (6 bases). This CDR3 region has 14 residues. V lost 3 bases and J lost 7, with 16 bases in between. Germline CDR1 reads ENHRY; CDR2 reads SYGVKD. The CDR3 nucleotides read TGTGCCATCAGTGACCAAGCCGGGGGAAGGGAGCAGTACTTC. It is translated as CAISDQAGGREQYF.

The chain carries TRBV6-4 and TRBJ1-1, with no clear D. The V end lost 3 bases, the J end lost 1 base, and 12 bases lay between the germline ends. Per the germline V gene, CDR1 is MRHNA and CDR2 is SNTAGT. This CDR3 region has 15 residues. The CDR3 here is CASSETERSNTEAFF. The CDR3 DNA reads TGTGCCAGCAGTGAGACTGAAAGATCGAACACTGAAGCTTTCTTT.

This rearrangement joins TRBV7-9 to TRBJ2-7, with D possibly being TRBD2 (6 bases). The germline CDR1 and CDR2 sequences are SEHNR and FQNEAQ (reference sequence). Trimming removed 1 base at V and 1 base at J, with 8 bases between. This CDR3 contains 14 residues. In nucleotides, the CDR3 is TGTGCCAGCAGCTTAGGGGCGGGATCCTACGAGCAGTACTTC. Protein: CASSLGAGSYEQYF.

CDR3 DNA: TGTGCCAGCAACCTCCCGGGACAGACATATGGCTACACCTTC. As protein: CASNLPGQTYGYTF. This chain uses TRBV5-4 with TRBJ1-2; 7 bases fit TRBD1. CDR1 and CDR2 from the germline V gene are SGHNT and YYREEE (reference sequence). The CDR3 sequence is 14 residues long. V was pared by 6 bases and J by 5 bases, with 10 bases of the junction left unmatched.

This clone was observed a handful of times. V and J are TRBV7-9 and TRBJ1-1, with 8 bases matching TRBD1. This CDR3 region has 16 residues. Per germline, CDR1 SEHNR and CDR2 FQNEAQ (reference sequence). The junction had 8 bases not matched to a gene; V was cut back by 1 base and J by 4 bases. The CDR3 region has the DNA TGTGCCAGCAGCTTAGGGACAGGGTGGTCGGCCACTGAAGCTTTCTTT. It encodes CASSLGTGWSATEAFF. Supplemented by reference TRBV7-9 and TRBJ1-1, the full variable domain reads DTGVSQNPRHKITKRGQNVTFRCDPISEHNRLYWYRQTLGQGPEFLTYFQNEAQLEKSRLLSDRFSAERPKGSFSTLEIQRTEQGDSAMYLCASSLGTGWSATEAFFGQGTRLTVV.

The chain links TRBV9 to TRBJ1-5; D possibly corresponds to TRBD1 (6 bases). CDR3 size: 15 residues. Trimming took 5 bases from V and 3 from J, leaving 15 bases between them. Germline CDR1 and CDR2: SGDLS and YYNGEE. CDR3: CASSASGGANQPQHF. The CDR3 bases are TGTGCCAGCAGTGCCTCTGGGGGCGCCAATCAGCCCCAGCATTTT.

In its sample, this clone was seen a few times. The chain uses TRBV18 and TRBJ1-5; D possibly corresponds to TRBD1 (5 bases). The V gene lost 3 bases and the J gene lost 9 bases, with 12 bases spanning the gap. CDR1 is KGHSH and CDR2 is LQKENI in the germline V gene. The CDR3 is 13 amino acids. CDR3 in amino acids: CASSPGGLLPQHF. CDR3 DNA sequence: TGTGCCAGCTCACCTGGGGGACTATTGCCCCAGCATTTT.

J is TRBJ1-6 and V is TRBV7-3; a possible D gene is TRBD1 (5 bases). The CDR3 is 13 residues long. V lost 5 bases and J lost 10, with 12 bases in between. CDR1 and CDR2 from the germline V gene are SGHTA and FQGTGA. The CDR3 nucleotides read TGTGCCAGCAGCCAAGGAGGGGCGTCACCCCTCCACTTT. Translating it yields CASSQGGASPLHF.

This chain connects TRBV7-2 to TRBJ1-1, with 8 bases aligning to TRBD1. The germline V gene encodes CDR1 SGHTA and CDR2 FQGNSA. V lost 5 bases to trimming and J lost 10 bases; unmatched junction nucleotides: 3. The CDR3 length is 11 residues. CDR3 sequence (DNA): TGTGCCAGCAGCCCAGGGGGCAGAGCTTTCTTT. It is translated as CASSPGGRAFF.